Below, 29 T cell receptor beta chains from the same sample are listed, as sequenced in a study of cytomegalovirus exposure and HLA in healthy donors. The PCR used 60 Vbeta and 13 Jbeta primers. TCRdb's table, derived via immunoSEQ multiplex PCR, lists solely in-frame clones and lacks some. The sample includes some 100,000 clones, approximately 77% of them seen just once. The specimen sequenced was PBMCs. The receptors come from a male donor in good health and CMV-seropositive.

The CDR3 DNA sequence: TGTGCCAGCAGCCAAGAGCCGGGCTCCTACGAGCAGTACTTC. This encodes CASSQEPGSYEQYF. This chain uses TRBV4-2 with TRBJ2-7; D unclear. Germline assignment: CDR1 LGHNA and CDR2 YNFKEQ. The V end was cut by 0 bases, the J end by 0 bases, with 6 bases between. There are 14 residues in the CDR3.

V and J are TRBV7-9 and TRBJ2-7; 7 bases align to TRBD1. V lost 4 bases, J lost 9 bases, and 6 bases stayed unmatched. This CDR3 is built from 12 residues. Germline assignment: CDR1 SEHNR and CDR2 FQNEAQ (reference sequence). CDR3 bases: TGTGCCAGCAGCTCCAGACAGGGTGGGCAGTACTTC. This codes for CASSSRQGGQYF.

This chain connects TRBV15 to TRBJ1-4; no definite D call. Germline CDR1 and CDR2: LNHNV and YYDKDF (reference sequence). There are 15 residues in the CDR3. V lost 6 bases, J lost 0 bases, and 11 bases lay in between. This chain's CDR3 is CATRNRHTTNEKLFF. DNA of the CDR3: TGTGCCACCAGGAACCGACACACAACTAATGAAAAACTGTTTTTT.

The chain recombines TRBV30 with TRBJ2-5, with D perhaps TRBD1 (5 bases). V was cut by 8 bases and J by 5 bases, with 21 bases left in between. CDR3 length: 14 residues. CDR1 and CDR2 (germline): GTSNPN, SVGIG (reference sequence). The CDR3 reads CARTDTPGQETQYF. The CDR3 nucleotides are TGTGCCCGAACGGACACCCCAGGTCAGGAGACCCAGTACTTC.

The CDR3 DNA is TGTGCCAGCAGTCAGACTAGCGGGGGACCAGGCGAGCAGTACTTC. It translates to CASSQTSGGPGEQYF. V gene TRBV6-1 combines with J gene TRBJ2-7; 12 bases map to TRBD2. The J segment lost 6 bases and the V segment lost 5 bases, leaving 8 bases of the junction unmatched. This CDR3 region has 15 residues. Germline-derived CDR1 and CDR2 are MNHNS and SASEGT.

The rearrangement joins TRBV10-3 to TRBJ2-5; 9 nucleotides align to TRBD2. CDR1 is ENHRY, CDR2 SYGVKD, per germline. J gave up 5 bases and V 4 bases, and 11 bases lay outside the gene matches. CDR3 length: 16 residues. CDR3 in amino acids: CAISASGGPGRETQYF. In DNA form, the CDR3 reads TGTGCCATCAGTGCCAGCGGGGGGCCCGGTCGGGAGACCCAGTACTTC.

The CDR3 nucleotides are TGTGCCAGCAGCCAACGAACAGCGGGGGGGCCCGAGACCCAGTACTTC. This codes for CASSQRTAGGPETQYF. The chain combines TRBV4-2 with TRBJ2-5; 10 nucleotides align to TRBD2. The trim removed 2 bases at V and 5 bases at J, leaving 8 bases unmatched. CDR3 length: 16 amino acids. Germline CDR1 LGHNA, CDR2 YNFKEQ.

Worth noting for this clone: It is likely a read error, because the conserved phenylalanine at the end of the CDR3 is missing. V and J are TRBV20-1 and TRBJ1-5, with D unresolved. The germline CDR1 and CDR2 sequences are DFQATT and SNEGSKA (reference sequence). The CDR3 runs 11 residues. Trimming shortened V by 6 bases and J by 12 bases, and 15 bases separated the two germline ends. The CDR3 here is CSAELEDGQHL. CDR3 sequence (DNA): TGCAGTGCCGAGCTCGAGGATGGCCAGCATCTT.

In this sample, this clone turned up a few times. The chain couples TRBV4-2 to TRBJ1-1; TRBD1 aligns across 9 bases. CDR1 is LGHNA, CDR2 YNFKEQ, per germline. The CDR3 is 15 residues long. After removal of 4 bases from V and 1 base from J, the junction contained 4 bases not matched to a gene. The CDR3 loop is CASSRQQGANTEAFF. The CDR3 nucleotides are TGTGCCAGCAGCCGACAACAGGGGGCGAACACTGAAGCTTTCTTT.

The rearrangement links TRBV2 to TRBJ2-7; D not certain. V lost 6 bases and J lost 2, with 14 bases in between. CDR3 length equals 14 residues. Germline assignment: CDR1 SNHLY and CDR2 FYNNEI. CDR3 amino acids: CASRERQVTYEQYF. The CDR3, as DNA: TGTGCCAGCAGGGAACGCCAGGTTACCTACGAGCAGTACTTC.

This clone was detected a few times. The V call is TRBV4-1, the J call TRBJ1-1; D is unclear. V lost 1 base, J lost 10 bases, and 19 bases lay in between. The germline V gene encodes CDR1 MGHRA and CDR2 YSYEKL. The CDR3 has 15 amino acids. CDR3 nucleotide sequence: TGCGCCAGCAGCCAAGGAGGCGGGAGTACCAACAGAGCTTTCTTT. The encoded protein is CASSQGGGSTNRAFF.

Worth noting for this clone: This is likely an artifact of a read error, given a far larger clone one base away. V and J are TRBV6-5 and TRBJ2-1; TRBD2 agrees at 13 bases. The V gene's germline CDR1 is MNHEY and CDR2 SVGAGI. The CDR3 is 15 residues long. V lost 2 bases, J lost 6 bases, and 1 base stayed unmatched. CDR3 sequence (DNA): TGTGCCAGCAGTTACACTAGCGGGGGGGCCAATGAGCAGTTCTTC. Its protein is CASSYTSGGANEQFF.

The genes are TRBV6-5 and TRBJ1-6; the D gene is possibly TRBD1 (6 bases). V lost 0 bases and J 9 bases, leaving 15 bases between the germline ends. Per the germline V gene, CDR1 is MNHEY and CDR2 is SVGAGI. The CDR3 is 16 amino acids. CDR3 loop: CASSYSGGTRSSPLHF. DNA for the CDR3: TGTGCCAGCAGTTACTCGGGAGGGACAAGGAGTTCACCCCTCCACTTT.

CDR3 sequence: CASSFGTGVFPSQETQYF. As DNA, the CDR3 is TGTGCCAGCAGCTTCGGGACAGGGGTCTTCCCTTCCCAAGAGACCCAGTACTTC. The chain employs TRBV11-1 and TRBJ2-5, with 10 bases lining up with TRBD1. J was trimmed by 1 base and V by 3 bases; bases with no gene match: 11. This CDR3 comprises 18 residues. The germline CDR1 and CDR2 sequences are SGHAT and FQDESV (reference sequence).

The chain carries TRBV4-3 and TRBJ2-1, with no clear D. Trimming took off 0 bases at V and 0 bases at J, with 12 bases between the two ends. The CDR3 spans 17 residues. The V gene's germline CDR1 is LGHNA and CDR2 YSLEER. This chain's CDR3 is CASSQEPRLSSYNEQFF. The DNA for the CDR3 is TGCGCCAGCAGCCAAGAACCGAGACTCAGCTCCTACAATGAGCAGTTCTTC.

This chain uses TRBV4-1 with TRBJ2-7; 11 bases line up with TRBD1. Looked up from germline, CDR1 is MGHRA and CDR2 is YSYEKL. The CDR3 contains 16 residues. J was trimmed by 0 bases and V by 2 bases; bases with no gene match: 3. The CDR3 spells CASSQTGTGGSYEQYF. CDR3 sequence (DNA): TGCGCCAGCAGCCAAACCGGGACAGGGGGCTCCTACGAGCAGTACTTC.

This chain uses TRBV5-1 with TRBJ2-3; maybe TRBD2 (6 bases). The CDR3 runs to 16 residues. The V gene lost 3 bases and the J gene lost 5 bases, with 19 bases spanning the gap. The germline V gene encodes CDR1 SGHRS and CDR2 YFSETQ. For the CDR3, the DNA is TGCGCCAGCAGCTGGAGGTCGGCGGGGTGGGGAGATACGCAGTATTTT. Its protein product is CASSWRSAGWGDTQYF.

V gene TRBV19 combines with J gene TRBJ1-2; 9 bases are a match to TRBD1. Per the germline V gene, CDR1 is LNHDA and CDR2 is SQIVND (reference sequence). Trimming at V came to 5 bases and at J to 3 bases, leaving 7 bases not matched to a gene. The CDR3 extends over 15 amino acids. The CDR3 loop is CASSPGQGVYYGYTF. For the CDR3, the DNA is TGTGCCAGTAGTCCGGGACAGGGCGTTTACTATGGCTACACCTTC.

The chain couples TRBV6-5 to TRBJ2-5; a possible D gene is TRBD2 (5 bases). Germline CDR1 is MNHEY and CDR2 is SVGAGI. The CDR3 is made up of 10 amino acids. CDR3 region: CRPGQETQYF. The CDR3 DNA reads TGTCGGCCGGGGCAAGAGACCCAGTACTTC.

The rearrangement uses TRBV4-2 and TRBJ1-2; 9 bases line up with TRBD1. The CDR3 extends over 17 amino acids. With V trimmed by 2 bases and J by 7 bases, 14 bases remained unmatched. Per the germline V gene, CDR1 is LGHNA and CDR2 is YNFKEQ. CDR3 region: CASSQNPRDRVAVGYTF. The CDR3 region has the DNA TGTGCCAGCAGCCAAAATCCCCGGGACAGGGTGGCCGTTGGCTACACCTTC.

The V gene is TRBV5-4, the J gene TRBJ1-4; D remains ambiguous. The CDR3 covers 15 residues. Germline V gene lookup returns CDR1 SGHNT and CDR2 YYREEE (reference sequence). The V end was cut by 4 bases, the J end by 8 bases, with 18 bases between. As DNA, the CDR3 is TGTGCCAGCAGCCTTAGATATCGGGGAGGGGAAAAACTGTTTTTT. Translating it yields CASSLRYRGGEKLFF.

This chain links TRBV7-9 with TRBJ2-5; TRBD1 matches 10 bases. V trimming: 3 bases; J trimming: 6 bases; junction bases outside the gene matches: 7. Germline V gives CDR1 SEHNR, CDR2 FQNEAQ (reference sequence). CDR3 length: 15 residues. The CDR3 protein is CASSFRDRGWKTQYF. As DNA, the CDR3 is TGTGCCAGCAGCTTCCGGGACAGGGGTTGGAAGACCCAGTACTTC.

V gene TRBV5-4 combines with J gene TRBJ2-5; TRBD1 matches 8 bases. V shed 2 bases, J shed 5 bases, and the junction held 8 bases outside the gene matches. Germline values: CDR1 SGHNT, CDR2 YYREEE (reference sequence). The CDR3 runs 15 residues. The CDR3 protein is CASSLDRGSWETQYF. The CDR3 nucleotides read TGTGCCAGCAGCTTAGACAGGGGCTCGTGGGAGACCCAGTACTTC.

This chain links TRBV27 with TRBJ1-6, with D tentatively TRBD1 (5 bases). CDR1 and CDR2 from the germline V gene are MNHEY and SMNVEV (reference sequence). V gave up 6 bases and J gave up 9 bases, with 9 bases separating them. The CDR3 sequence is 12 residues long. CDR3 amino acids: CASRIGVSPLHF. The CDR3 nucleotides read TGTGCCAGCAGAATAGGGGTTTCACCCCTCCACTTT.

This rearrangement joins TRBV7-9 to TRBJ2-5; 7 positions agree with TRBD2. V dropped 5 bases and J dropped 1; count of bases not matched to a gene: 10. Germline V gene lookup returns CDR1 SEHNR and CDR2 FQNEAQ (reference sequence). This CDR3 is 16 amino acids long. The CDR3 bases are TGTGCCAGCAGCCTGGAAATGGGGGGGGGCCAAGAGACCCAGTACTTC. Residues: CASSLEMGGGQETQYF.

The CDR3 loop reads CASSEPSGGTNTGELFF. The CDR3 DNA sequence: TGTGCCAGCAGTGAACCTAGCGGGGGCACGAACACCGGGGAGCTGTTTTTT. J is TRBJ2-2 and V is TRBV2; 10 positions match TRBD2. The CDR3 is made up of 17 amino acids. V shed 2 bases, J shed 0 bases, and the junction held 3 bases outside the gene matches. The germline CDR1 and CDR2 sequences are SNHLY and FYNNEI.

V is TRBV18 and J is TRBJ2-7; D may be TRBD1 (5 bases). CDR3 length: 13 residues. The germline V gene encodes CDR1 KGHSH and CDR2 LQKENI. Trimming took off 0 bases at V and 2 bases at J, with 5 bases between the two ends. This CDR3 reads CASSPPGPYEQYF. CDR3 bases: TGTGCCAGCTCACCACCGGGGCCCTACGAGCAGTACTTC.

The rearrangement joins TRBV25-1 to TRBJ2-1, with D possibly being TRBD1 (6 bases). Germline CDR1 reads MGHDK; CDR2 reads SYGVNS. The V end lost 6 bases, the J end lost 9 bases, and 15 bases lay between the germline ends. There are 13 residues in the CDR3. CDR3 protein: CASSPRGGVEQFF. CDR3 DNA: TGTGCCAGCAGCCCCAGAGGGGGTGTTGAGCAGTTCTTC.

The chain has TRBV29-1 and TRBJ2-7; 8 bases line up with TRBD1. J was trimmed by 3 bases and V by 0 bases; bases with no gene match: 4. The CDR3 is made up of 14 amino acids. Germline V gives CDR1 SQVTM, CDR2 ANQGSEA. The CDR3 sequence is CSVEEGTGNYEQYF. In nucleotides, the CDR3 is TGCAGCGTTGAAGAGGGGACAGGCAACTACGAGCAGTACTTC.